This entry describes one T cell receptor (beta chain). This sample was included in a study of blood T cell repertoires in COVID-19. Study-level information: Whether acute or convalescent, the COVID-19 samples came from the United States, Italy and Spain. T cells, B-cell-depleted T cells, or PBMCs supplied cDNA or gDNA.

TCRdb's table, derived via immunoSEQ multiplex PCR, lists solely in-frame clones and lacks some. The sample has fewer than 85,000 clones, around 82% seen once; the top ten hold about a fifth. The sequenced sample was peripheral blood. The TCR sequence derives from a human donor in a cohort sampled during active COVID-19.

CDR3 nucleotides: TGTGCCAGCAGCCAAAGACAGGTTGAAGAGACCCAGTACTTC. Protein: CASSQRQVEETQYF. J is TRBJ2-5 and V is TRBV5-4; a possible D gene is TRBD1 (6 bases). The CDR3 sequence is 14 residues long. Trimming cost V 4 bases and J 3 bases, with 13 bases left between them. From germline, CDR1 is SGHNT and CDR2 YYREEE (reference sequence).